The 24 T cell receptor beta chains given below trace back to one sample, sequenced in a study of cytomegalovirus exposure and HLA in healthy donors (TCRdb year 2017). Library creation used the immunoSEQ multiplex PCR assay. This is the immuneACCESS table as TCRdb keeps it, with only in-frame sequences that have V and J called. A part of the clones is gone; compared with another copy, unresolved V genes explain less than half, and the rest is unexplained. The sample includes about 110,000 clones, with about 85% observed a single time. The ten largest clones capture 4% of the sample. Sequenced input: PBMCs. The receptors stem from a young woman in good health and CMV-seropositive.

The chain combines TRBV5-4 with TRBJ1-5; no definite D call. Germline CDR1 and CDR2: SGHNT and YYREEE (reference sequence). V was trimmed by 0 bases and J by 3 bases, leaving 10 bases between them. CDR3 length equals 15 residues. The CDR3 DNA reads as TGTGCCAGCAGCTTGGCTGAGGGCCCCAATCAGCCCCAGCATTTT. It codes for CASSLAEGPNQPQHF.

This chain joins TRBV6-1 and TRBJ1-4, with 8 bases fitting TRBD1. The length of the CDR3 is 15 residues. Trimming cost V 3 bases and J 8 bases; bases outside gene matches: 8. The germline CDR1 and CDR2 sequences are MNHNS and SASEGT. The CDR3 reads CASSDRGRTGEKLFF. CDR3 nucleotide sequence: TGTGCCAGCAGTGACAGGGGGCGTACCGGGGAAAAACTGTTTTTT.

The genes are TRBV7-2 and TRBJ2-1, with D possibly being TRBD1 (5 bases). The V end lost 3 bases, the J end lost 6 bases, and 6 bases lay between the germline ends. CDR3 length: 12 residues. Germline V lookup: CDR1 SGHTA, CDR2 FQGNSA. The CDR3: CASSFQGNEQFF. The CDR3 DNA sequence: TGTGCCAGCAGCTTTCAGGGCAATGAGCAGTTCTTC. The full variable domain, in which reference TRBV7-2 and TRBJ2-1 provide the parts outside the CDR3, is GAGVSQSPSNKVTEKGKDVELRCDPISGHTALYWYRQSLGQGLEFLIYFQGNSAPDKSGLPSDRFSAERTGGSVSTLTIQRTQQEDSAVYLCASSFQGNEQFFGPGTRLTVL.

The V gene is TRBV5-4, the J gene TRBJ1-1; D not resolved. The CDR3 contains 14 residues. Germline CDR1 and CDR2: SGHNT and YYREEE (reference sequence). V was pared by 5 bases and J by 1 base, with 12 bases between. The CDR3 nucleotides read TGTGCCAGCAGTGGGGAGGTCCAGAACACTGAAGCTTTCTTT. Translation gives CASSGEVQNTEAFF.

This CDR3 reads CASTPQGDSGNTIYF. The CDR3 DNA follows: TGTGCCAGCACCCCGCAGGGGGACTCTGGAAACACCATATATTTT. The chain is built from TRBV9 and TRBJ1-3, with 7 bases lining up with TRBD1. V was pared by 6 bases and J by 0 bases, with 6 bases of the junction left unmatched. The CDR3 runs 15 residues. Germline V gene data show CDR1 as SGDLS and CDR2 as YYNGEE.

In its sample, this clone was seen once. The V and J genes are TRBV29-1 and TRBJ2-7; TRBD1 matches 9 bases. V shed 4 bases and J 3 bases; nucleotides not matched to a gene: 7. The CDR3 totals 14 residues. CDR1 is SQVTM and CDR2 is ANQGSEA in the germline V gene. CDR3 coding DNA: TGCAGCGTTGCTGGCGGACAGGGGAACTACGAGCAGTACTTC. Translating gives CSVAGGQGNYEQYF.

Only one count was recorded for this clone. The chain is built from TRBV2 and TRBJ2-7; no clear D gene. The germline CDR1 and CDR2 sequences are SNHLY and FYNNEI. Trimming shortened V by 6 bases and J by 0 bases, and 3 bases separated the two germline ends. The CDR3 length is 11 residues. The CDR3: CASSGSYEQYF. The CDR3 DNA is TGTGCCAGCAGCGGCTCCTACGAGCAGTACTTC.

The V and J genes are TRBV19 and TRBJ2-1; TRBD2 is a possible D gene (6 bases). Per the germline V gene, CDR1 is LNHDA and CDR2 is SQIVND (reference sequence). This CDR3 is built from 15 residues. The V end lost 5 bases, the J end lost 5 bases, and 16 bases lay between the germline ends. CDR3 nucleotide sequence: TGTGCCAGTAGTCGAGGAGCGGGCGGGGACAATGAGCAGTTCTTC. It translates to CASSRGAGGDNEQFF. Filled out from reference TRBV19 and TRBJ2-1, the complete variable domain reads DGGITQSPKYLFRKEGQNVTLSCEQNLNHDAMYWYRQDPGQGLRLIYYSQIVNDFQKGDIAEGYSVSREKKESFPLTVTSAQKNPTAFYLCASSRGAGGDNEQFFGPGTRLTVL.

This clone has only one observation. The chain uses TRBV21-1 and TRBJ2-4; the D segment call TRBD1 is taken from the table without a DNA check. TRBV21-1 is listed as a pseudogene. The CDR3 totals 17 residues. The CDR3 reads CADSGTGALLAKNIQYF. The CDR3 DNA reads TGTGCCGATTCCGGGACAGGGGCCCTTCTAGCCAAAAACATTCAGTACTTC.

This sequence joins TRBV4-1 and TRBJ2-4, with TRBD2 as a possible D gene (5 bases). The CDR3 consists of 16 residues. Trimming pared 1 base from V and 0 bases from J, leaving 10 bases between. Per the germline V gene, CDR1 is MGHRA and CDR2 is YSYEKL. The CDR3 here is CASSQGTEGAKNIQYF. The CDR3 nucleotides read TGCGCCAGCAGCCAAGGTACCGAGGGAGCCAAAAACATTCAGTACTTC.

The chain recombines TRBV5-1 with TRBJ2-6, with unresolved D. There are 15 residues in the CDR3. V lost 5 bases and J 0 bases, leaving 9 bases between the germline ends. Germline assignment: CDR1 SGHRS and CDR2 YFSETQ. For the CDR3, the DNA is TGCGCCAGCAGAGAGACTTTCTCTGGGGCCAACGTCCTGACTTTC. This encodes CASRETFSGANVLTF.

The rearrangement joins TRBV7-9 to TRBJ2-3, with TRBD1 as a possible D gene (6 bases). This CDR3 has 12 amino acids. Trimming cost V 5 bases and J 10 bases, with 13 bases left between them. Germline CDR1 SEHNR, CDR2 FQNEAQ (reference sequence). CDR3 loop: CASSPQGLAQYF. In nucleotides, the CDR3 is TGTGCCAGCAGCCCGCAGGGGTTGGCGCAGTATTTT.

The V and J genes are TRBV18 and TRBJ1-1, with 7 bases aligning to TRBD1. CDR3 size: 12 residues. Per germline, CDR1 KGHSH and CDR2 LQKENI. V was clipped by 4 bases and J by 7 bases; unmatched bases: 3. In DNA form, the CDR3 reads TGTGCCAGCTCACGACAGGGCATTGAAGCTTTCTTT. Protein sequence: CASSRQGIEAFF. The full variable domain, with the rest looked up from reference TRBV18 and TRBJ1-1, is NAGVMQNPRHLVRRRGQEARLRCSPMKGHSHVYWYRQLPEEGLKFMVYLQKENIIDESGMPKERFSAEFPKEGPSILRIQQVVRGDSAAYFCASSRQGIEAFFGQGTRLTVV.

The CDR3 DNA is TGCGCCAGCAGCCCGCACCTGGGTGGGACAGCGAACACTGAAGCTTTCTTT. Its protein product is CASSPHLGGTANTEAFF. This chain joins TRBV5-1 and TRBJ1-1; TRBD1 matches at 7 bases. The CDR3 consists of 17 residues. V lost 4 bases, J lost 1 base, and 13 bases stayed unmatched. From germline, CDR1 is SGHRS and CDR2 YFSETQ.

This chain connects TRBV28 to TRBJ2-7, with D possibly being TRBD2 (5 bases). V dropped 4 bases and J dropped 2 bases, with 15 bases sitting between them. The CDR3 contains 15 residues. CDR1 and CDR2 from the germline V gene are MDHEN and SYDVKM. The CDR3 loop reads CASSYPRGMTYEQYF. The CDR3 DNA reads as TGTGCCAGCAGTTATCCACGGGGAATGACCTACGAGCAGTACTTC.

The chain is built from TRBV11-2 and TRBJ2-5; 7 positions match TRBD2. The CDR3 has 15 residues. J was trimmed by 0 bases and V by 2 bases; bases with no gene match: 3. Germline CDR1 reads SGHAT; CDR2 reads FQNNGV. CDR3 region: CASSLFSGDQETQYF. CDR3 DNA: TGTGCCAGCAGCTTATTCAGCGGGGACCAAGAGACCCAGTACTTC.

The genes are TRBV2 and TRBJ2-7; 11 bases match TRBD1. Germline assignment: CDR1 SNHLY and CDR2 FYNNEI. This CDR3 is built from 15 residues. Trimming at V came to 5 bases and at J to 4 bases, leaving 7 bases not matched to a gene. CDR3 nucleotide sequence: TGTGCCAGCAGTAGTGGGGACAGGGGGACATACGAGCAGTACTTC. This sequence encodes CASSSGDRGTYEQYF.

The gene calls are TRBV5-8 and TRBJ1-1; a possible D gene is TRBD1 (5 bases). The CDR3 sequence is 14 residues long. Trimming stripped 3 bases from V and 6 bases from J, with 15 bases between. CDR1 is SGHTS, CDR2 YDEGEE, per germline. CDR3 in DNA: TGTGCCAGCAGCTATGACAGAGCCTACGCTGAAGCTTTCTTT. It yields the protein CASSYDRAYAEAFF.

This clone was seen a few times. This sequence joins TRBV10-3 and TRBJ2-7; 8 positions agree with TRBD1. The germline gives CDR1 ENHRY, CDR2 SYGVKD. The length of the CDR3 is 12 residues. The ends lost 8 bases at V and 2 bases at J; junction bases unmatched: 2. The CDR3 sequence: CAIGTGPYEQYF. CDR3 nucleotides: TGTGCCATCGGGACAGGTCCCTACGAGCAGTACTTC.

This chain uses TRBV28 with TRBJ2-3; D remains ambiguous. Germline V lookup: CDR1 MDHEN, CDR2 SYDVKM. V was pared by 2 bases and J by 4 bases, with 7 bases between. The CDR3 has 13 residues. DNA of the CDR3: TGTGCCAGCAGTTTACCACACGCAGATACGCAGTATTTT. Its translation is CASSLPHADTQYF.

The chain carries TRBV7-4 and TRBJ1-5; unclear D gene. This CDR3 contains 13 residues. The V gene's germline CDR1 is SGHVT and CDR2 SQSDAQ. Trimming stripped 5 bases from V and 9 bases from J, with 14 bases between. The CDR3 DNA reads TGTGCCAGCAGCCGGGGAAAACTCGGGCCCCAGCATTTT. Protein: CASSRGKLGPQHF.

The sample holds one count of this clone. The chain is built from TRBV7-3 and TRBJ2-1, with 11 bases identical to TRBD2. Germline CDR1 reads SGHTA; CDR2 reads FQGTGA. The V and J ends lost 5 bases and 9 bases, in that order; junction bases with no gene match: 9. CDR3 length: 15 residues. The CDR3 region has the DNA TGTGCCAGCAGCCCCGGGGGTAGCGGGAGGGTTGAGCAGTTCTTC. Translated: CASSPGGSGRVEQFF.

V usage is TRBV4-1 and J usage is TRBJ2-7; D perhaps matches TRBD2 (6 bases). Trimming left V 1 base short and J 0 bases short, with 25 bases between. This CDR3 contains 20 residues. CDR1 and CDR2 from the germline V gene are MGHRA and YSYEKL. The CDR3 sequence is CASSQVGARLSIGGSYEQYF. In DNA, the CDR3 is TGCGCCAGCAGCCAAGTCGGGGCTAGACTCTCAATCGGGGGCTCCTACGAGCAGTACTTC.

The J gene is TRBJ2-6, the V gene TRBV6-7, with D possibly being TRBD1 (6 bases). Being an ORF, TRBV6-7 has a function that is uncertain. Trimming took 6 bases from V and 2 from J, leaving 11 bases between them. The CDR3 totals 15 residues. CDR3 bases: TGTGCCAGCAGCTCCACAGGGACTGGGGCCAACGTCCTGACTTTC. Translating gives CASSSTGTGANVLTF.